The sequence of this T cell receptor beta chain was determined in a study of cytomegalovirus exposure and HLA in healthy donors. Broader study findings: CMV serostatus was the sole immune exposure information available. Highly shared variants forming one cluster were likely a sequencing artifact. Later analysis found that TCR beta chains associated with HLA were more clonally expanded than other, equally common chains.

PCR employed 60 Vbeta and 13 Jbeta primers. The data were produced by immunoSEQ multiplex PCR, yet TCRdb's version contains in-frame clones alone and is incomplete. This sample has about 140,000 clones, with around 76% found just once. This clone was observed a single time. What it binds is unknown. CDR3 length: 13 residues. Germline loops: CDR1 SGHVS, CDR2 FQNEAQ. V gave up 0 bases and J gave up 3 bases, with 6 bases separating them. The specimen was PBMCs. The chain couples TRBV7-8 to TRBJ2-7, with D tentatively TRBD1 (5 bases). The receptor comes from a male donor in good health and CMV-seronegative. The CDR3: CASSLAQDYEQYF. For the CDR3, the DNA is TGTGCCAGCAGCTTAGCACAGGACTACGAGCAGTACTTC.